These T cell receptor beta chains were read from a single sample in a study of T-cell reconstitution after alpha-beta-depleted transplantation in children. MiXCR, run by TCRdb on the PCR reads, gives a single entry per CDR3 protein. The sample comprises around 700,000 distinct CDR3 sequences, 13% of which are singletons, and 0.79% rests with the top ten. Sequencing was performed on PBMCs, taken before TCRalphabeta/CD19-depleted stem cell transplant. These receptors were obtained from a girl aged 2-9 years with congenital amegakaryocytic thrombocytopenia, due to receive a stem cell transplant. Both conserved end residues are part of each CDR3. D genes are given only for firm matches. Expanded clones get a size class; other rows say once, few or many, or leave the size out.

j_gene: TRBJ1-1; d_gene: NA; v_gene: TRBV6-2/TRBV6-3; abundance: NA; CDR3nt: TGTGCCAGCAGTTACTGGCGGGACACTGAAGCTTTCTTT; CDR3aa: CASSYWRDTEAFF
j_gene: TRBJ2-7; d_gene: NA; v_gene: TRBV20-1; abundance: few; CDR3nt: TGCAGTGCTAGGGTCGGCGGGACCCTCTACGAGCAGTACTTC; CDR3aa: CSARVGGTLYEQYF
j_gene: TRBJ2-2; d_gene: NA; v_gene: TRBV6-2/TRBV6-3; abundance: many; CDR3nt: TGTGCCAGCAGTTACCAGATCCGGGGCGGGGAGCTGTTTTTT; CDR3aa: CASSYQIRGGELFF
j_gene: TRBJ2-4; d_gene: TRBD1; v_gene: TRBV7-6; abundance: few; CDR3nt: TGTGCCAGCAGCTTAGGGACAGGGGTTGCCAAAAACATTCAGTACTTC; CDR3aa: CASSLGTGVAKNIQYF
j_gene: TRBJ2-7; d_gene: TRBD2; v_gene: TRBV20-1; abundance: few; CDR3nt: TGCAGTGCTAGCGAAGGACTAGCTAACTACGAGCAGTACTTC; CDR3aa: CSASEGLANYEQYF
j_gene: TRBJ2-2; d_gene: NA; v_gene: TRBV7-6; abundance: NA; CDR3nt: TGTGCCAGCCGTAGGGGCGACACCGGGGAGCTGTTTTTT; CDR3aa: CASRRGDTGELFF
j_gene: TRBJ2-1; d_gene: NA; v_gene: TRBV30; abundance: many; CDR3nt: TGTGCCTGGAGCAACAGGGTTGAGCAGTTCTTC; CDR3aa: CAWSNRVEQFF
j_gene: TRBJ2-1; d_gene: NA; v_gene: TRBV3-1; abundance: many; CDR3nt: TGTGCCAGCAGCCAAGATATCTCCTACAATGAGCAGTTCTTC; CDR3aa: CASSQDISYNEQFF
j_gene: TRBJ2-7; d_gene: NA; v_gene: TRBV20-1; abundance: few; CDR3nt: TGCAGTGCTGGCCTTTCTAGAAGTCACCCTCTCGAGCAGTACTTC; CDR3aa: CSAGLSRSHPLEQYF
j_gene: TRBJ2-1; d_gene: NA; v_gene: TRBV20-1; abundance: NA; CDR3nt: TGCAGTGCTAGAGGTGGTTCCGAGTTCTTC; CDR3aa: CSARGGSEFF
j_gene: TRBJ2-1; d_gene: TRBD2; v_gene: TRBV29-1; abundance: many; CDR3nt: TGCAGCGTTGAAGGACAGGCCGGGACTAGCAACAATGAGCAGTTCTTC; CDR3aa: CSVEGQAGTSNNEQFF
j_gene: TRBJ1-2; d_gene: NA; v_gene: TRBV29-1; abundance: many; CDR3nt: TGCAGCGTTGCTCTCCGTCTGGGAAACTATGGCTACACCTTC; CDR3aa: CSVALRLGNYGYTF
j_gene: TRBJ2-7; d_gene: NA; v_gene: TRBV5-1; abundance: NA; CDR3nt: TGCGCCAGCAGCTTGAATTCGGTTTACGAGCAGTACTTC; CDR3aa: CASSLNSVYEQYF
j_gene: TRBJ2-3; d_gene: NA; v_gene: TRBV6-1; abundance: NA; CDR3nt: TGTGCCAGGTACCACGGTGGGCCAGATACGCAGTATTTT; CDR3aa: CARYHGGPDTQYF
j_gene: TRBJ2-7; d_gene: TRBD1; v_gene: TRBV5-1; abundance: NA; CDR3nt: TGCGCCAGCAGCGTTACAGGGGGCGCGGGCTCCTACGAGCAGTACTTC; CDR3aa: CASSVTGGAGSYEQYF
j_gene: TRBJ2-5; d_gene: NA; v_gene: TRBV7-9; abundance: NA; CDR3nt: TGTGCCAGCAGCAACCCACGGTATAGGGAAGAGACCCAGTACTTC; CDR3aa: CASSNPRYREETQYF
j_gene: TRBJ2-5; d_gene: NA; v_gene: TRBV20-1; abundance: NA; CDR3nt: TGCAGTGCTACCGCGGAAATGGCCCAGTACTTC; CDR3aa: CSATAEMAQYF
j_gene: TRBJ2-7; d_gene: NA; v_gene: TRBV10-3; abundance: many; CDR3nt: TGTGCCACAGTAATGCGGGGTGGACGATTCGAGCAGTACTTC; CDR3aa: CATVMRGGRFEQYF
j_gene: TRBJ2-1; d_gene: TRBD2; v_gene: TRBV20-1; abundance: few; CDR3nt: TGCAGTGCTAGGGATCCGGGAACTAGCGGGACGAGCTCCTACAATGAGCAGTTCTTC; CDR3aa: CSARDPGTSGTSSYNEQFF
j_gene: TRBJ2-3; d_gene: TRBD2; v_gene: TRBV28; abundance: many; CDR3nt: TGTGCCAGCAGTTTAAATATGGGACTAGCCCGAGATACGCAGTATTTT; CDR3aa: CASSLNMGLARDTQYF